This TCR beta chain was identified during a study of T cell changes during pregnancy in multiple sclerosis. Only in-frame clones appear in the TCRdb table, and some are missing; sequencing was by immunoSEQ multiplex PCR. The sample lists about 87,000 clones; just under 95% were seen once. As to this clone: A junction end diverges from the germline sequence, so it may reflect a read error. At the DNA level, this CDR3 is encoded by other sequences in the same sample as well.

The CDR3 extends over 16 amino acids. Germline CDR1 and CDR2: GTSNPN and SVGIG (reference sequence). The sequence was obtained from a female donor in good health, enrolled as a control in a pregnancy study. The V gene is TRBV30, the J gene TRBJ1-1, with D possibly TRBD1 on 5 matching bases. The sample consisted of peripheral blood, taken in the third trimester of pregnancy. The CDR3 sequence: CAWIGEQASLNTEAFF. The DNA for the CDR3 is TGTGCCTGGATAGGGGAACAGGCTTCCTTGAACACTGAAGCCTTCTTT.